Below are 30 T cell receptor beta chains sequenced from a single sample in a study of cytomegalovirus exposure and HLA in healthy donors. PCR involved 60 Vbeta and 13 Jbeta primers. Clones were sequenced by immunoSEQ multiplex PCR, and TCRdb holds only the in-frame ones, with some missing. Counted here are around 190,000 clones, around 90% occurring once; the ten biggest clones make up around 0.99%. The specimen sequenced was PBMCs. All receptors derive from a boy aged 2 to 10 in good health and CMV-seronegative.

The chain is built from TRBV5-4 and TRBJ2-5; 7 bases line up with TRBD1. Per the germline V gene, CDR1 is SGHNT and CDR2 is YYREEE (reference sequence). V dropped 3 bases and J dropped 2; count of bases not matched to a gene: 4. This CDR3 is built from 14 residues. Here the CDR3 DNA reads TGTGCCAGCAGCTCGGGACAGCCTCAAGAGACCCAGTACTTC. Protein: CASSSGQPQETQYF.

This clone came up a few times. This chain joins TRBV7-2 and TRBJ2-4; 7 positions agree with TRBD1. The CDR3 length is 14 residues. The trim removed 1 base at V and 5 bases at J, leaving 2 bases unmatched. CDR1 SGHTA and CDR2 FQGNSA come from the germline V gene. CDR3 amino acids: CASSLVGQQNIQYF. CDR3 coding DNA: TGTGCCAGCAGCTTAGTGGGACAGCAAAACATTCAGTACTTC.

The V and J genes are TRBV2 and TRBJ2-7, with TRBD2 as a possible D gene (5 bases). The CDR3 runs to 14 residues. Per germline, CDR1 SNHLY and CDR2 FYNNEI. Trimming stripped 3 bases from V and 2 bases from J, with 11 bases between. CDR3 sequence (DNA): TGTGCCAGCAGTGAGCGGGCCCCCGCCTACGAGCAGTACTTC. Translation gives CASSERAPAYEQYF.

The V and J genes are TRBV25-1 and TRBJ2-3, with TRBD1 matching over 8 bases. The germline gives CDR1 MGHDK, CDR2 SYGVNS. The CDR3 is made up of 14 amino acids. The V gene end was trimmed by 4 bases and the J gene end by 5 bases; junction bases not matched to a gene: 5. The CDR3 is CASSVDRGLDTQYF. CDR3 sequence (DNA): TGTGCCAGCAGTGTCGACAGGGGATTAGATACGCAGTATTTT.

This chain uses TRBV5-1 with TRBJ2-4; 9 nucleotides align to TRBD1. CDR1 SGHRS and CDR2 YFSETQ come from the germline V gene. The CDR3 extends over 16 amino acids. V was pared by 1 base and J by 8 bases, with 10 bases of the junction left unmatched. CDR3 protein: CASSLSDRGSLDIQYF. CDR3 in DNA: TGCGCCAGCAGCTTGTCGGACAGGGGTTCTTTGGACATTCAGTACTTC. Complete variable domain (other parts from reference TRBV5-1 and TRBJ2-4): KAGVTQTPRYLIKTRGQQVTLSCSPISGHRSVSWYQQTPGQGLQFLFEYFSETQRNKGNFPGRFSGRQFSNSRSEMNVSTLELGDSALYLCASSLSDRGSLDIQYFGAGTRLSVL.

The chain combines TRBV5-1 with TRBJ1-2; D possibly corresponds to TRBD1 (6 bases). The CDR3 sequence is 14 residues long. Trimming removed 0 bases from V and 5 bases from J, with 11 bases in between. CDR1 is SGHRS, CDR2 YFSETQ, per germline. Written as DNA, the CDR3 is TGCGCCAGCAGCTTGGGGGGGCGCGGGTATGGCTACACCTTC. Its translation is CASSLGGRGYGYTF.

This chain links TRBV29-1 with TRBJ1-4; 9 bases line up with TRBD1. In germline, CDR1 is SQVTM, CDR2 ANQGSEA. V shed 6 bases and J 10 bases; nucleotides not matched to a gene: 15. The CDR3 runs 15 residues. CDR3 loop: CSVASGTGMGGKLFF. The CDR3 nucleotides are TGCAGCGTCGCCTCCGGGACAGGGATGGGCGGAAAACTGTTTTTT.

This rearrangement joins TRBV5-8 to TRBJ2-1; maybe TRBD2 (6 bases). CDR1 SGHTS and CDR2 YDEGEE come from the germline V gene. The ends were cut back, 0 bases at V and 7 bases at J, with 8 bases in the middle. CDR3 size: 13 residues. The CDR3 bases are TGTGCCAGCAGCTTGGCTCGGGGGAATGAGCAGTTCTTC. This translates into CASSLARGNEQFF. Complete variable domain (other parts from reference TRBV5-8 and TRBJ2-1): EAGVTQSPTHLIKTRGQQATLRCSPISGHTSVYWYQQALGLGLQFLLWYDEGEERNRGNFPPRFSGRQFPNYSSELNVNALELEDSALYLCASSLARGNEQFFGPGTRLTVL.

The chain carries TRBV29-1 and TRBJ2-3, with D hard to call. Germline V CDR1 and CDR2: SQVTM, ANQGSEA. The CDR3 covers 14 residues. V was clipped by 2 bases and J by 2 bases, with 11 bases between them. The CDR3 spells CSVEIIQDTDTQYF. CDR3 bases: TGCAGCGTTGAAATAATTCAGGACACAGATACGCAGTATTTT.

V and J are TRBV29-1 and TRBJ2-1; TRBD2 aligns across 8 bases. CDR3 length: 16 amino acids. V was clipped by 6 bases and J by 6 bases; unmatched bases: 16. Germline CDR1 reads SQVTM; CDR2 reads ANQGSEA. The CDR3: CSVWTTTSEPSNEQFF. CDR3 coding DNA: TGCAGCGTCTGGACCACGACTAGCGAACCCTCCAATGAGCAGTTCTTC.

This clone was counted a few times. This chain uses TRBV4-2 with TRBJ1-1; no clear D. V was clipped by 5 bases and J by 11 bases, with 12 bases between them. Germline V gene data show CDR1 as LGHNA and CDR2 as YNFKEQ. This CDR3 is 11 amino acids long. The CDR3 spells CASSGSPGAFF. CDR3 coding DNA: TGTGCCAGCAGCGGGAGTCCGGGGGCTTTCTTT.

The CDR3 loop reads CASRKDRGRLNTEAFF. The CDR3 nucleotides are TGTGCCAGTCGAAAAGACAGGGGGAGGTTGAACACTGAAGCTTTCTTT. The chain employs TRBV19 and TRBJ1-1; the match to TRBD1 covers 9 bases. This CDR3 region has 16 residues. The germline V gene encodes CDR1 LNHDA and CDR2 SQIVND (reference sequence). V shed 8 bases, J shed 0 bases, and the junction held 10 bases outside the gene matches.

The genes are TRBV27 and TRBJ1-5; 8 bases agree with TRBD1. Germline CDR1 and CDR2: MNHEY and SMNVEV (reference sequence). The CDR3 totals 15 residues. V gave up 5 bases and J gave up 4 bases; unmatched junction bases: 7. CDR3 region: CASSPRTGTNQPQHF. The CDR3, as DNA: TGTGCCAGCAGTCCCCGGACAGGGACTAATCAGCCCCAGCATTTT.

V gene TRBV5-1 combines with J gene TRBJ1-4; 8 bases line up with TRBD1. CDR1 is SGHRS, CDR2 YFSETQ, per germline. V lost 4 bases and J lost 8; bases outside the gene matches: 7. This CDR3 is 14 amino acids long. The CDR3 is CASSTTGGSEKLFF. The CDR3 DNA sequence: TGCGCCAGCAGCACCACAGGGGGTAGCGAAAAACTGTTTTTT.

V and J are TRBV18 and TRBJ2-3; the match to TRBD2 covers 7 bases. Germline-derived CDR1 and CDR2 are KGHSH and LQKENI. Trimming took 3 bases from V and 0 from J; bases not matched to a gene: 3. CDR3 length: 15 residues. CDR3 in amino acids: CASSPPGGSTDTQYF. CDR3 bases: TGTGCCAGCTCACCTCCGGGGGGTAGCACAGATACGCAGTATTTT.

V is TRBV11-2 and J is TRBJ1-5; tentative D call: TRBD1 (5 bases). Germline V gives CDR1 SGHAT, CDR2 FQNNGV. The CDR3 covers 15 residues. Trimming pared 1 base from V and 0 bases from J, leaving 7 bases between. CDR3: CASSLAGNSNQPQHF. CDR3 DNA sequence: TGTGCCAGCAGCTTAGCAGGGAATAGCAATCAGCCCCAGCATTTT.

The chain recombines TRBV2 with TRBJ1-6; D is unclear. The CDR3 has 15 residues. Per the germline V gene, CDR1 is SNHLY and CDR2 is FYNNEI. CDR3 loop: CANSPRSGYNSPLHF. The CDR3 nucleotides are TGTGCAAATTCACCCAGGTCTGGCTATAATTCACCCCTCCACTTT.

The gene calls are TRBV7-3 and TRBJ2-7; 7 positions match TRBD1. The CDR3 covers 14 residues. J lost 6 bases, V lost 1 base, and 6 bases had no gene match. CDR1 is SGHTA, CDR2 FQGTGA, per germline. In DNA, the CDR3 is TGTGCCAGCAGCTTAAAGGGGGCGCGAAGCGAGCAGTACTTC. Translation gives CASSLKGARSEQYF.

In this sample, this clone turned up once. The rearrangement joins TRBV9 to TRBJ2-1; TRBD2 aligns across 7 bases. J was trimmed by 9 bases and V by 0 bases; bases with no gene match: 6. Germline V lookup: CDR1 SGDLS, CDR2 YYNGEE. This CDR3 contains 14 residues. The CDR3 DNA sequence: TGTGCCAGCAGCGTAGTTTTGGGGGAGGGTGAGCAGTTCTTC. This gives the protein CASSVVLGEGEQFF. Full variable domain (rest looked up from reference TRBV9 and TRBJ2-1): DSGVTQTPKHLITATGQRVTLRCSPRSGDLSVYWYQQSLDQGLQFLIQYYNGEERAKGNILERFSAQQFPDLHSELNLSSLELGDSALYFCASSVVLGEGEQFFGPGTRLTVL.

The DNA for the CDR3 is TGCGCCAGCAGCTTGAGTAGTTACCGGGAGACCCAGTACTTC. This encodes CASSLSSYRETQYF. The chain recombines TRBV5-1 with TRBJ2-5, with unresolved D. Trimming shortened V by 1 base and J by 5 bases, and 12 bases separated the two germline ends. The CDR3 extends over 14 amino acids. Looked up from germline, CDR1 is SGHRS and CDR2 is YFSETQ.

The chain carries TRBV2 and TRBJ2-7; 8 bases map to TRBD2. V gave up 7 bases and J gave up 0 bases; unmatched junction bases: 5. This CDR3 region has 14 residues. CDR1 SNHLY and CDR2 FYNNEI come from the germline V gene. The CDR3 nucleotides are TGTGCCAGCATGACTAGCGCGAGCTCCTACGAGCAGTACTTC. It encodes CASMTSASSYEQYF. The full variable domain, in which reference TRBV2 and TRBJ2-7 provide the parts outside the CDR3, is EPEVTQTPSHQVTQMGQEVILRCVPISNHLYFYWYRQILGQKVEFLVSFYNNEISEKSEIFDDQFSVERPDGSNFTLKIRSTKLEDSAMYFCASMTSASSYEQYFGPGTRLTVT.

This chain connects TRBV19 to TRBJ2-1, with 10 nucleotides matching TRBD1. This CDR3 is built from 17 residues. Germline V gives CDR1 LNHDA, CDR2 SQIVND (reference sequence). Germline trimming cut 6 bases from V and 6 bases from J; bases unmatched to any gene: 14. The CDR3 sequence: CASSSGTGVGTANEQFF. The CDR3 DNA is TGTGCCAGTAGCTCCGGGACAGGGGTTGGCACCGCCAATGAGCAGTTCTTC.

CDR3 nucleotide sequence: TGTGCCAGCAGACCTAGCGGAACGAACACCGGGGAGCTGTTTTTT. Translated: CASRPSGTNTGELFF. The rearrangement links TRBV7-3 to TRBJ2-2, with TRBD2 matching over 7 bases. After removal of 6 bases from V and 0 bases from J, the junction contained 4 bases not matched to a gene. This CDR3 is built from 15 residues. The V gene's germline CDR1 is SGHTA and CDR2 FQGTGA.

The chain links TRBV5-6 to TRBJ1-4; no clear D. In germline, CDR1 is SGHDT, CDR2 YYEEEE. The CDR3 consists of 13 residues. Trimming shortened V by 4 bases and J by 4 bases, and 8 bases separated the two germline ends. DNA of the CDR3: TGTGCCAGCAGCCCCTTCCTTAATGAAAAACTGTTTTTT. Translating gives CASSPFLNEKLFF.

The V gene is TRBV28, the J gene TRBJ2-7, with 7 bases matching TRBD2. The CDR3 spans 14 residues. Germline CDR1 reads MDHEN; CDR2 reads SYDVKM. The junction had 3 bases not matched to a gene; V was cut back by 2 bases and J by 2 bases. The CDR3 spells CASSLLADTYEQYF. Here the CDR3 DNA reads TGTGCCAGCAGTTTACTAGCGGATACCTACGAGCAGTACTTC.

The V gene is TRBV28, the J gene TRBJ2-2, with unresolved D. The germline gives CDR1 MDHEN, CDR2 SYDVKM. The CDR3 spans 11 residues. Trimming stripped 7 bases from V and 3 bases from J, with 3 bases between. The CDR3, as DNA: TGTGCCAGCACCTACACCGGGGAGCTGTTTTTT. It yields the protein CASTYTGELFF. Full variable domain (outside the CDR3, taken from reference TRBV28 and TRBJ2-2): DVKVTQSSRYLVKRTGEKVFLECVQDMDHENMFWYRQDPGLGLRLIYFSYDVKMKEKGDIPEGYSVSREKKERFSLILESASTNQTSMYLCASTYTGELFFGEGSRLTVL.

The CDR3 region is CASSFMAGGPDEQFF. CDR3 DNA sequence: TGTGCCAGCAGTTTTATGGCGGGAGGGCCCGATGAGCAGTTCTTC. The J gene is TRBJ2-1, the V gene TRBV27; 9 positions match TRBD2. There are 15 residues in the CDR3. Looked up from germline, CDR1 is MNHEY and CDR2 is SMNVEV (reference sequence). The trim removed 3 bases at V and 8 bases at J, leaving 8 bases unmatched.

The V and J genes are TRBV27 and TRBJ1-2; TRBD1 matches 10 bases. CDR3 length equals 15 residues. J gave up 6 bases and V 5 bases, and 9 bases lay outside the gene matches. CDR1 MNHEY and CDR2 SMNVEV come from the germline V gene (reference sequence). The CDR3 nucleotides read TGTGCCAGCAGTATACCGGGACAGGGGTGGAATGGCTACACCTTC. As protein: CASSIPGQGWNGYTF.

The chain joins TRBV7-9 to TRBJ2-7; the D is unclear. Trimming took off 1 base at V and 2 bases at J, with 12 bases between the two ends. The CDR3 covers 15 residues. Germline V lookup: CDR1 SEHNR, CDR2 FQNEAQ (reference sequence). In nucleotides, the CDR3 is TGTGCCAGCAGCTTAGGTCCAGGTAATCCCTACGAGCAGTACTTC. Translated, it gives CASSLGPGNPYEQYF. Filled out from reference TRBV7-9 and TRBJ2-7, the complete variable domain reads DTGVSQNPRHKITKRGQNVTFRCDPISEHNRLYWYRQTLGQGPEFLTYFQNEAQLEKSRLLSDRFSAERPKGSFSTLEIQRTEQGDSAMYLCASSLGPGNPYEQYFGPGTRLTVT.

This clone was seen a few times. CDR3: CASRWEGGPSDYGYTF. The DNA of the CDR3 is TGCGCCAGCAGATGGGAAGGGGGACCCTCGGACTATGGCTACACCTTC. This chain joins TRBV5-1 and TRBJ1-2; maybe TRBD1 (6 bases). Trimming left V 5 bases short and J 3 bases short, with 20 bases between. The CDR3 is 16 amino acids. Germline V CDR1 and CDR2: SGHRS, YFSETQ.